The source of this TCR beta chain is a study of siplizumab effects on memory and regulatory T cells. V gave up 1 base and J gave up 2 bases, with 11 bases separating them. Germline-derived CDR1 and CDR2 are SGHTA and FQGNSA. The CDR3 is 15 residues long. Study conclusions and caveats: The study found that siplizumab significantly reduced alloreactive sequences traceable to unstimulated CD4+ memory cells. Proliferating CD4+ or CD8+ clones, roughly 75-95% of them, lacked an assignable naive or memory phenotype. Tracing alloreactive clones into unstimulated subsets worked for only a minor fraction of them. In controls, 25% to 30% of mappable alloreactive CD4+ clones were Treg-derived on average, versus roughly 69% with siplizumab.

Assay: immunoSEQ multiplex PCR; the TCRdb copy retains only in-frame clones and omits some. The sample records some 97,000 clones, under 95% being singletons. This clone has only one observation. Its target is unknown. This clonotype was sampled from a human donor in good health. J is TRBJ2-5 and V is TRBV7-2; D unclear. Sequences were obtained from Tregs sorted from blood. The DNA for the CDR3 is TGTGCCAGCAGCTTAGAAAGTACATATCAAGAGACCCAGTACTTC. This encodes CASSLESTYQETQYF.